Shown below are 20 T cell receptor beta chains from a single sample sequenced in a study of T cells in Graves' hyperthyroidism and ophthalmopathy. Authors of the study amplified TCR beta CDR3 regions from RNA transcripts. TCR CDR3 regions were first amplified by RT-PCR with HTBI primers. TCRdb used MiXCR to reprocess the multiplex PCR reads, holding one entry per CDR3 protein. There are 600,000 to 700,000 distinct CDR3 sequences in the sample; 40% to 55% occur only once, and less than 9.5% lies in the top ten. Sequencing was done on a sample of peripheral blood or thyroid tissue (not recorded which). The receptors were sampled from an adult man with Graves' disease, either hyperthyroidism or ophthalmopathy (not recorded which).

V and J are TRBV20-1 and TRBJ1-5, with TRBD1 as a possible D gene (6 bases). CDR1 is DFQATT, CDR2 SNEGSKA, per germline (reference sequence). The V end lost 0 bases, the J end lost 4 bases, and 10 bases lay between the germline ends. The CDR3 is 14 residues long. CDR3 sequence reads: CSARDGGGNQPQHF. CDR3 in DNA: TGCAGTGCTAGAGATGGAGGGGGAAATCAGCCCCAGCATTTT.

Details on this clonotype: The junction departs from germline at one end; a sequencing error may be responsible. The V gene is TRBV7-2, the J gene TRBJ1-4, with a tentative D call TRBD1 (5 bases). This CDR3 comprises 14 residues. Per germline, CDR1 SGHTA and CDR2 FQGNSA. CDR3 DNA: TGTGCCAGCGGCTTTGAGGGGACTATGGAAAAACTGTTTTTT. Amino acids: CASGFEGTMEKLFF.

This clonotype showed up many times. The rearrangement joins TRBV19 to TRBJ2-5; D may be TRBD2 (5 bases). Trimming took off 9 bases at V and 5 bases at J, with 16 bases between the two ends. CDR3 length equals 13 residues. CDR1 is LNHDA and CDR2 is SQIVND in the germline V gene (reference sequence). The CDR3, as DNA: TGTGCCAGCTCGGGCTCGGGGTTGGAGACCCAGTACTTC. Amino acid sequence: CASSGSGLETQYF.

V usage is TRBV24-1 and J usage is TRBJ2-2; 8 bases agree with TRBD1. The V gene's germline CDR1 is KGHDR and CDR2 SFDVKD. The CDR3 runs to 16 residues. V was pared by 2 bases and J by 3 bases, with 4 bases of the junction left unmatched. CDR3 sequence (DNA): TGTGCCACCAGTGATTCGACAGGGGCTTACACCGGGGAGCTGTTTTTT. Protein: CATSDSTGAYTGELFF.

V and J are TRBV7-2 and TRBJ1-6, with TRBD1 matching 10 bases. CDR3 length: 17 residues. V lost 2 bases, J lost 10 bases, and 11 bases stayed unmatched. Germline-derived CDR1 and CDR2 are SGHTA and FQGNSA. The CDR3 DNA is TGTGCCAGCAGCTTAAGAATATGGGACAGGGGAGCCTCACCCCTCCACTTT. It encodes CASSLRIWDRGASPLHF.

This clonotype has at least ten counts. V and J are TRBV29-1 and TRBJ1-2, with TRBD1 matching over 7 bases. V was pared by 5 bases and J by 8 bases, with 11 bases of the junction left unmatched. Germline CDR1 reads SQVTM; CDR2 reads ANQGSEA. This CDR3 region has 13 residues. This chain's CDR3 is CSVRDSPIGGYTF. CDR3 in DNA: TGCAGCGTTAGGGACAGCCCCATCGGAGGCTACACCTTC.

The chain has TRBV7-2 and TRBJ1-5, with D possibly TRBD1 on 6 matching bases. In germline, CDR1 is SGHTA, CDR2 FQGNSA. The CDR3 spans 15 residues. Trimming removed 5 bases from V and 7 bases from J, with 18 bases in between. CDR3 DNA sequence: TGTGCCAGCAGCACGCAGGACAGTAGGGACCAGCCCCAGCATTTT. As protein: CASSTQDSRDQPQHF. The entire variable domain, with the rest obtained from reference TRBV7-2 and TRBJ1-5, is as follows: GAGVSQSPSNKVTEKGKDVELRCDPISGHTALYWYRQSLGQGLEFLIYFQGNSAPDKSGLPSDRFSAERTGGSVSTLTIQRTQQEDSAVYLCASSTQDSRDQPQHFGDGTRLSIL.

The sample holds a few counts of this clonotype. The chain joins TRBV11-3 to TRBJ1-1, with 8 nucleotides matching TRBD1. The CDR3 is 13 residues long. The germline V gene has CDR1 SGHNT and CDR2 YENEEA. Germline trimming cut 8 bases from V and 5 bases from J; bases unmatched to any gene: 7. Here the CDR3 reads CASSQGVRTEAFF. The DNA for the CDR3 is TGTGCCAGCTCACAGGGGGTTAGGACTGAAGCTTTCTTT.

This clonotype was observed many times. This sequence joins TRBV29-1 and TRBJ2-7, with 8 nucleotides matching TRBD2. The CDR3 sequence is 15 residues long. Germline V lookup: CDR1 SQVTM, CDR2 ANQGSEA. Unmatched junction bases numbered 9, after V lost 1 base and J lost 4 bases. The CDR3 DNA sequence: TGCAGCGTTGAAGTGGCTAGCGGGCGGGATTACGAGCAGTACTTC. Protein product: CSVEVASGRDYEQYF.

The chain recombines TRBV7-6 with TRBJ1-2; 9 nucleotides agree with TRBD1. The CDR3 contains 15 residues. The junction had 8 bases not matched to a gene; V was cut back by 5 bases and J by 4 bases. CDR1 SGHVS and CDR2 FNYEAQ come from the germline V gene. The chain's CDR3 is CASSTSGTGLYGYTF. DNA for the CDR3: TGTGCCAGCAGCACCAGCGGGACAGGGCTCTATGGCTACACCTTC.

This clonotype has at least ten counts. The chain carries TRBV7-8 and TRBJ2-7, with D tentatively TRBD1 (6 bases). The CDR3 totals 13 residues. V was cut by 4 bases and J by 3 bases, with 10 bases left in between. Germline CDR1 SGHVS, CDR2 FQNEAQ. CDR3 sequence reads: CASSWGPNYEQYF. CDR3 DNA: TGTGCCAGCAGCTGGGGGCCCAACTACGAGCAGTACTTC.

J is TRBJ1-5 and V is TRBV10-3; D not certain. The CDR3 is 14 residues long. CDR1 is ENHRY, CDR2 SYGVKD, per germline. Trimming removed 4 bases at V and 7 bases at J, with 14 bases between. The CDR3 DNA reads as TGTGCCATCAGTGCTGGGGTCCCGGGGCAGCCCCAGCATTTT. Translating it yields CAISAGVPGQPQHF.

This clonotype has a count of ten or more. The V call is TRBV15, the J call TRBJ2-6, with TRBD2 as a possible D gene (6 bases). Trimming pared 3 bases from V and 1 base from J, leaving 16 bases between. Germline V gene lookup returns CDR1 LNHNV and CDR2 YYDKDF (reference sequence). CDR3 length: 18 amino acids. CDR3 protein: CATSSGRGLGSGANVLTF. In DNA, the CDR3 is TGTGCCACCAGCAGTGGACGGGGGTTAGGTTCTGGGGCCAACGTCCTGACTTTC.

To note about this clonotype: This may come from a read error, since a much larger clone is one base off. This chain uses TRBV7-8 with TRBJ2-5; TRBD2 agrees at 12 bases. The J segment lost 7 bases and the V segment lost 5 bases, leaving 11 bases of the junction unmatched. This CDR3 region has 16 residues. The germline V gene has CDR1 SGHVS and CDR2 FQNEAQ. CDR3: CASSVELAGGRGTQYF. The CDR3 DNA sequence: TGTGCCAGCAGCGTAGAACTAGCGGGGGGACGAGGGACCCAGTACTTC.

The chain is built from TRBV2 and TRBJ2-7; D might be TRBD2 (7 bases). Trimming took off 7 bases at V and 6 bases at J, with 25 bases between the two ends. Looked up from germline, CDR1 is SNHLY and CDR2 is FYNNEI. The CDR3 sequence is 16 residues long. CDR3: CASTPRGGAGKFEQYF. For the CDR3, the DNA is TGTGCCAGCACCCCCAGAGGGGGGGCCGGGAAATTCGAGCAGTACTTC.

This clonotype appeared many times. The chain couples TRBV7-9 to TRBJ2-7; D may match TRBD1 or TRBD2 (5 bases each). The V end lost 5 bases, the J end lost 0 bases, and 8 bases lay between the germline ends. Germline V gives CDR1 SEHNR, CDR2 FQNEAQ (reference sequence). CDR3 length equals 13 residues. CDR3 region: CASSTGTSYEQYF. The CDR3 region has the DNA TGTGCCAGCAGCACCGGGACCTCCTACGAGCAGTACTTC.

This clonotype was observed once. V gene TRBV24-1 combines with J gene TRBJ1-5; TRBD1 might be the D (5 bases). Trimming removed 5 bases at V and 7 bases at J, with 8 bases between. CDR3 length equals 12 residues. Germline CDR1 is KGHDR and CDR2 is SFDVKD. The CDR3 nucleotides read TGTGCCACCAGTGGCCAGGGACAGCCCCAGCATTTT. Protein: CATSGQGQPQHF.

The V call is TRBV12-3 or TRBV12-4, the J call TRBJ1-4; D is unclear. The germline V and J ends were trimmed by 0 bases and 5 bases, with 10 bases remaining between them. The CDR3 has 15 amino acids. The CDR3 reads CASSLAGRKNEKLFF. The DNA of the CDR3 is TGTGCCAGCAGTTTAGCTGGGCGGAAAAATGAAAAACTGTTTTTT.

The chain uses TRBV6-5 and TRBJ2-7; D remains ambiguous. Germline V gives CDR1 MNHEY, CDR2 SVGAGI. V dropped 0 bases and J dropped 5 bases, with 8 bases sitting between them. This CDR3 spans 13 amino acids. The CDR3 DNA is TGTGCCAGCAGTTACTCGATTGGGGACGAGCAGTACTTC. It translates to CASSYSIGDEQYF.

This clonotype was seen ten or more times. The chain couples TRBV7-9 to TRBJ2-5, with TRBD1 matching over 7 bases. The CDR3 spans 11 residues. CDR1 and CDR2 (germline): SEHNR, FQNEAQ (reference sequence). Losses at the gene ends were 0 bases for V and 14 bases for J; bases not matched to a gene: 3. The CDR3 nucleotides are TGTGCCAGCAGCTTAGCCGGGACAGCCTACTTC. It specifies CASSLAGTAYF. Combining the CDR3 with reference TRBV7-9 and TRBJ2-5 gives the whole variable domain DTGVSQNPRHKITKRGQNVTFRCDPISEHNRLYWYRQTLGQGPEFLTYFQNEAQLEKSRLLSDRFSAERPKGSFSTLEIQRTEQGDSAMYLCASSLAGTAYFGPGTRLLVL.